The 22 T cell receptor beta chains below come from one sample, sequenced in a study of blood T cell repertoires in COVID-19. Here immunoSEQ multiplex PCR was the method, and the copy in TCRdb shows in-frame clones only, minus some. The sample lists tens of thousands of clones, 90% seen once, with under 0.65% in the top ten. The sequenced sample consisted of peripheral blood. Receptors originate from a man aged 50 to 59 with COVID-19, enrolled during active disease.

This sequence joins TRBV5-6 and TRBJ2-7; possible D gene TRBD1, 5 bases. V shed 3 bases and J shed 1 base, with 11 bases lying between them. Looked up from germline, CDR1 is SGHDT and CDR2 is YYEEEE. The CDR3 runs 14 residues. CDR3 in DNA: TGTGCCAGCAGCTGGACACTGCAGTCCTACGAGCAGTACTTC. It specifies CASSWTLQSYEQYF.

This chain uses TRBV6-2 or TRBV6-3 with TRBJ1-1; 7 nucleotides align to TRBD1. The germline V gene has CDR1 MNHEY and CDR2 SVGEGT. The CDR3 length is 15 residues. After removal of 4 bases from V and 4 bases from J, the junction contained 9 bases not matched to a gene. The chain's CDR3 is CASSFSYRGGTEAFF. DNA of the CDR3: TGTGCCAGCAGTTTCTCCTACAGGGGTGGCACTGAAGCTTTCTTT.

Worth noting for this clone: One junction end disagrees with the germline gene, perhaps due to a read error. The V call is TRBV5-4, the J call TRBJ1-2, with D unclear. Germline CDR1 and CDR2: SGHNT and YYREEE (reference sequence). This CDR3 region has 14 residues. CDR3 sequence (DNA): TGTGCCAGCAGTCCTTCTGGCGGCATCCGGATGCTCGCCTTC. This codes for CASSPSGGIRMLAF. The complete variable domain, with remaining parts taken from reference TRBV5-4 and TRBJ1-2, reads ETGVTQSPTHLIKTRGQQVTLRCSSQSGHNTVSWYQQALGQGPQFIFQYYREEENGRGNFPPRFSGLQFPNYSSELNVNALELDDSALYLCASSPSGGIRMLAFGSGTRLTVV.

The CDR3 protein is CASSVGTGESYEQYF. CDR3 sequence (DNA): TGTGCCAGCAGTGTAGGGACAGGGGAAAGCTACGAGCAGTACTTC. V usage is TRBV2 and J usage is TRBJ2-7; 10 nucleotides agree with TRBD1. Germline values: CDR1 SNHLY, CDR2 FYNNEI. This CDR3 has 15 amino acids. The ends lost 4 bases at V and 3 bases at J; junction bases unmatched: 6.

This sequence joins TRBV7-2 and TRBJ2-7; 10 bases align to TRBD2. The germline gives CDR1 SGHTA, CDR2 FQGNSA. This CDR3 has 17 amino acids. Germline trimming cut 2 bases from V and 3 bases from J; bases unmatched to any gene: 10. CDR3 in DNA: TGTGCCAGCAGCTTATCAGCCCGGACTAGCGGAGACTACGAGCAGTACTTC. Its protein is CASSLSARTSGDYEQYF.

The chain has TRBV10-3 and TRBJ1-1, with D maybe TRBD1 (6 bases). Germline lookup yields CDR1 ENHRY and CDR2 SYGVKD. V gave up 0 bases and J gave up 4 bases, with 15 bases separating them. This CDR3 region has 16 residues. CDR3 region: CAISESGSGGGTEAFF. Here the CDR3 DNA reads TGTGCCATCAGTGAGTCGGGTTCTGGGGGCGGCACTGAAGCTTTCTTT.

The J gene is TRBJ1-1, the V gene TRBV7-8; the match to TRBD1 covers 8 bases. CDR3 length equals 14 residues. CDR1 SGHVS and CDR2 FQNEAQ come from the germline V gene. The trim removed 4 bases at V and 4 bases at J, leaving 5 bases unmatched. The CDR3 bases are TGTGCCAGCAGCTCCACAGGGGGTCTCACTGAAGCTTTCTTT. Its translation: CASSSTGGLTEAFF.

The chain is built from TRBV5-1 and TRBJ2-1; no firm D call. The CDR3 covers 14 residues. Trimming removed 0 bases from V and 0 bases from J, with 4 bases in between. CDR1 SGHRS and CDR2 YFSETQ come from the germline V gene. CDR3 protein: CASSLANSYNEQFF. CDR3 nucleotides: TGCGCCAGCAGCTTGGCCAACTCCTACAATGAGCAGTTCTTC.

In nucleotides, the CDR3 is TGCGCCAGCAGCCAAGATCCCTACAGGGGTGAGCAGTTCTTC. This gives the protein CASSQDPYRGEQFF. The rearrangement links TRBV4-3 to TRBJ2-1; 7 bases agree with TRBD1. Germline CDR1 is LGHNA and CDR2 is YSLEER. V trimming: 0 bases; J trimming: 9 bases; junction bases outside the gene matches: 5. This CDR3 spans 14 amino acids.

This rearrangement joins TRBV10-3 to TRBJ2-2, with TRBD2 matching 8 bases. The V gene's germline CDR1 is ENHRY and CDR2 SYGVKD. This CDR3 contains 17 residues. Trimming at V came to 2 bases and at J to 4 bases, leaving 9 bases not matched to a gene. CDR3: CAISEDDGRAGTGELFF. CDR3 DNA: TGTGCCATCAGTGAGGACGACGGGAGGGCGGGCACCGGGGAGCTGTTTTTT.

CDR3 coding DNA: TGTGCCTGGAGTGTTCTAGCGGGAGCCAATGAGCAGTTCTTC. Its protein is CAWSVLAGANEQFF. The chain recombines TRBV30 with TRBJ2-1; 10 bases line up with TRBD2. CDR1 and CDR2 from the germline V gene are GTSNPN and SVGIG (reference sequence). The CDR3 has 14 amino acids. Trimming removed 0 bases from V and 6 bases from J; junction bases left unmatched: 2.

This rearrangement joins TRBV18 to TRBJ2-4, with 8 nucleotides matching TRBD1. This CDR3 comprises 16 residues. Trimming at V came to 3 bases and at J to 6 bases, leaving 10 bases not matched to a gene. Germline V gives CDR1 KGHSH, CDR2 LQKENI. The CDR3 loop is CASSPLGTGSLNIQYF. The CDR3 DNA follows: TGTGCCAGCTCACCTCTCGGGACAGGCTCTCTAAACATTCAGTACTTC.

As DNA, the CDR3 is TGTGCCAGCTCACATAGACAGGGGGCGGTGGTTACTGAAGCTTTCTTT. This sequence encodes CASSHRQGAVVTEAFF. The genes are TRBV18 and TRBJ1-1, with 10 bases aligning to TRBD1. The V and J ends lost 4 bases and 5 bases, in that order; junction bases with no gene match: 10. This CDR3 spans 16 amino acids. Germline-derived CDR1 and CDR2 are KGHSH and LQKENI.

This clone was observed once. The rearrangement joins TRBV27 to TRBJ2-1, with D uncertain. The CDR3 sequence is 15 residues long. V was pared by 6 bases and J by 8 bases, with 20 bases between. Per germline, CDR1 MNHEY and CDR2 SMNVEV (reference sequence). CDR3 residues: CASSPTAVEIHEQFF. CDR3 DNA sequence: TGTGCCAGCAGCCCGACCGCGGTCGAAATTCATGAGCAGTTCTTC.

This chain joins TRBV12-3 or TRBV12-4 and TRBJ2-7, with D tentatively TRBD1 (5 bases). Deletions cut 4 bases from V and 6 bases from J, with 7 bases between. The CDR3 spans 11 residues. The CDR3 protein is CASSSRVEQYF. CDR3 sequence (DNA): TGTGCCAGCAGTTCCAGGGTCGAGCAGTACTTC.

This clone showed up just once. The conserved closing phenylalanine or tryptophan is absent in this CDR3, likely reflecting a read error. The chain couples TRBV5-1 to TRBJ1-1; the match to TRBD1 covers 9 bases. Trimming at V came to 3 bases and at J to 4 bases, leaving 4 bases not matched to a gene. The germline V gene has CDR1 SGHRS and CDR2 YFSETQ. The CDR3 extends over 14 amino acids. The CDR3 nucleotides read TGCGCCAGCAGCTCACAGGGGGCGGGCACTGAAGCTTTCCTT. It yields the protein CASSSQGAGTEAFL.

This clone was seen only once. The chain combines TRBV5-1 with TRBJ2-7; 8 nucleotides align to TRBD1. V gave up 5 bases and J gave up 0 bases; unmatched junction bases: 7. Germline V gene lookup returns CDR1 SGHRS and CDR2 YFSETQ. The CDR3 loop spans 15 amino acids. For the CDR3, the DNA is TGCGCCAGCAGAACCGGGACAGGAAGCTCCTACGAGCAGTACTTC. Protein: CASRTGTGSSYEQYF.

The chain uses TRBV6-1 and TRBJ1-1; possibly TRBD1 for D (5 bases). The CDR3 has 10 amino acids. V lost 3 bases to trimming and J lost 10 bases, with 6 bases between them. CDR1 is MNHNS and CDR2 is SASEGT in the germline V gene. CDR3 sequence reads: CASSDGGAFF. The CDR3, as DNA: TGTGCCAGCAGTGACGGGGGAGCTTTCTTT.

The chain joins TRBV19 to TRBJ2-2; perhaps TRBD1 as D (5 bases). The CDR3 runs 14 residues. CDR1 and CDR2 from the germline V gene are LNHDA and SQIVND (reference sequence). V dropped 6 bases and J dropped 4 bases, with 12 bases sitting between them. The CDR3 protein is CASRLDISTGELFF. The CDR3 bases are TGTGCCAGTAGGTTGGACATTAGCACCGGGGAGCTGTTTTTT.

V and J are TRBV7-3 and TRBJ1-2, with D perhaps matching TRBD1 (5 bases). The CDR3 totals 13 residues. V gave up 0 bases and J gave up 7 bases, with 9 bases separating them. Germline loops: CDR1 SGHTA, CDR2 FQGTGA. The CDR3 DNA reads TGTGCCAGCAGCTTAACAGGACAAGGTGGCTACACCTTC. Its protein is CASSLTGQGGYTF.

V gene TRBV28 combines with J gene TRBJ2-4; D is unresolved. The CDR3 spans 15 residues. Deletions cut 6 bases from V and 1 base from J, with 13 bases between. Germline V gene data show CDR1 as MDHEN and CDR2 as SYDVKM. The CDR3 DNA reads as TGTGCCAGCAGACGACGAGGTTTGGCCAAAAACATTCAGTACTTC. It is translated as CASRRRGLAKNIQYF. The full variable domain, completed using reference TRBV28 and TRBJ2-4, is DVKVTQSSRYLVKRTGEKVFLECVQDMDHENMFWYRQDPGLGLRLIYFSYDVKMKEKGDIPEGYSVSREKKERFSLILESASTNQTSMYLCASRRRGLAKNIQYFGAGTRLSVL.

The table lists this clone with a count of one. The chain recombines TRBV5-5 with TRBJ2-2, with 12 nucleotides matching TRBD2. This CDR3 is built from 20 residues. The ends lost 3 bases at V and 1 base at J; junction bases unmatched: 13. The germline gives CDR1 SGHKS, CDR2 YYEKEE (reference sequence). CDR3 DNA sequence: TGTGCCAGCAGCTCAGACCTAGGACTAGCGGGAAGTGTGAACACCGGGGAGCTGTTTTTT. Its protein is CASSSDLGLAGSVNTGELFF.